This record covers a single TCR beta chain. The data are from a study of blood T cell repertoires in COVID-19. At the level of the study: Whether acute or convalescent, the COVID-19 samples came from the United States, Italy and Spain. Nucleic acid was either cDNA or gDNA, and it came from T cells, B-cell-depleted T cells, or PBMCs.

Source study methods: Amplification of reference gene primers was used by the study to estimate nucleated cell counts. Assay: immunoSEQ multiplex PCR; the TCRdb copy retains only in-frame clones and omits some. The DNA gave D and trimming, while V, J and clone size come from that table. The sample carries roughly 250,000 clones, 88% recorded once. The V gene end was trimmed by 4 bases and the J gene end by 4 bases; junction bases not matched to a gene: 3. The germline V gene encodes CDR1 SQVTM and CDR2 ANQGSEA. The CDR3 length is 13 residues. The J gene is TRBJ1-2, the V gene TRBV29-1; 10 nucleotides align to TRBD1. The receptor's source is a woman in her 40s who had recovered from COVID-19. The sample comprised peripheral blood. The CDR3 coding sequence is TGCAGCGTTGCGGGACAGGGGTCCTATGGCTACACCTTC. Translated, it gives CSVAGQGSYGYTF. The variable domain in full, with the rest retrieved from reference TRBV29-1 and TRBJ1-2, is SAVISQKPSRDICQRGTSLTIQCQVDSQVTMMFWYRQQPGQSLTLIATANQGSEATYESGFVIDKFPISRPNLTFSTLTVSNMSPEDSSIYLCSVAGQGSYGYTFGSGTRLTVV.